These T cell receptor beta chains were read from a single sample in a study of glioma-infiltrating T cells after dendritic cell vaccination. The table came from immunoSEQ multiplex PCR; TCRdb's copy has only in-frame clones and leaves some out. The table lists 75,000 to 100,000 clones, over 60% of them singletons. Specimen: blood, collected before dendritic cell vaccination. The receptors were sampled from a human donor with glioblastoma. CDR3s include the opening cysteine and the closing phenylalanine or tryptophan. D genes are given only for firm matches. Clone size is not always given. Where it is, it says once, few, many or a class for expanded clones.

d_call | j_call | v_call | clone_size | cdr3_length | cdr3_nt | cdr3_aa
- | TRBJ2-1 | TRBV2 | - | 13 | TGTGCCAGCACCTCGGGGGAGGGGGTTGAGCAGTTCTTC | CASTSGEGVEQFF
TRBD1 | TRBJ1-1 | TRBV19 | - | 16 | TGTGCCAGTAGTATAAGGGGACAGGGGAGAAACACTGAAGCTTTCTTT | CASSIRGQGRNTEAFF
TRBD1 | TRBJ2-7 | TRBV29-1 | - | 14 | TGCAGCGTTCGAGAATGGGACAGTTCCTACGAGCAGTACTTC | CSVREWDSSYEQYF
TRBD2 | TRBJ2-1 | TRBV5-6 | - | 13 | TGTGCCAGCAGCTTACAAGCGGGGAATGAGCAGTTCTTC | CASSLQAGNEQFF
TRBD1 | TRBJ1-4 | TRBV5-1 | few | 14 | TGCGCCAGCAGCAGGACAGGGGGCGTTGAAAAACTGTTTTTT | CASSRTGGVEKLFF
- | TRBJ1-2 | TRBV15 | - | 14 | TGTGCCACCAGCCGGCCGGGCAGGGACTATGGCTACACCTTC | CATSRPGRDYGYTF
- | TRBJ2-7 | TRBV7-8 | - | 15 | TGTGCCAGCAGCGCCCCCGACAAGTGGACCTACGAGCAGTACTTC | CASSAPDKWTYEQYF
- | TRBJ2-2 | TRBV11-2 | - | 13 | TGTGCCAGCAGCCCCCGGAACACCGGGGAGCTGTTTTTT | CASSPRNTGELFF
- | TRBJ1-1 | TRBV2 | - | 13 | TGTGCCAGCAGTGACGGCAGGTCTAATGTAGCTTTCTTT | CASSDGRSNVAFF
TRBD1 | TRBJ1-2 | TRBV19 | - | 14 | TGTGCCACCAAGAACATCGACAGGGGGGCTGGCTACACCTTC | CATKNIDRGAGYTF
TRBD1 | TRBJ2-1 | TRBV7-9 | - | 16 | TGTGCCAGCAGTCTCACCGGGACAGGGGGCTACAATGAGCAGTTCTTC | CASSLTGTGGYNEQFF
- | TRBJ2-7 | TRBV6-1 | - | 11 | TGTGCCAGCTTGGAGTACTACGAGCAGTACTTC | CASLEYYEQYF
- | TRBJ2-1 | TRBV7-8 | - | 15 | TGTGCCAGCAGCCCGACGCGGGTGTCTTTCAATGAGCAGTTCTTC | CASSPTRVSFNEQFF
TRBD2 | TRBJ2-7 | TRBV30 | - | 12 | TGTGCCGTAGATGGGGGGGTCGGCGAGCAGTACTTC | CAVDGGVGEQYF
- | TRBJ1-2 | TRBV10-3 | once | 15 | TGTGCCATCAGTACCGGAGGGGAGTTTAGCTATGGCTACACCTTC | CAISTGGEFSYGYTF
TRBD2 | TRBJ2-7 | TRBV19 | - | 17 | TGTGCCAGTAGTATTTCGCCTAGCGGGAGGGGTATCTACGAGCAGTACTTC | CASSISPSGRGIYEQYF
TRBD2 | TRBJ2-5 | TRBV5-1 | - | 16 | TGCGCCAGCAGTACAGGACTAGCGGCCTCCCGGGAGACCCAGTACTTC | CASSTGLAASRETQYF
TRBD1 | TRBJ1-5 | TRBV28 | - | 15 | TGTGCCAGCAGCCCCGGGACAGGCGCTGATCAGCCCCAGCATTTT | CASSPGTGADQPQHF
TRBD1 | TRBJ1-3 | TRBV11-1 | once | 13 | TGTGCCAGCAGCTCGACAGGGTACAACACCATATATTTT | CASSSTGYNTIYF
- | TRBJ2-5 | TRBV2 | - | 13 | TGTGCCAGCAGTATCGACACGCAAGAGACCCAGTACTTC | CASSIDTQETQYF
TRBD1 | TRBJ1-6 | TRBV4-2 | - | 14 | TGTGCCAGCAGCCAAGGGACAGGGGCCTCACCCCTCCACTTT | CASSQGTGASPLHF
- | TRBJ2-2 | TRBV29-1 | once | 14 | TGCAGCGTCCTGGACAGAACGAGCCCCGGGGAGCTGTTTTTT | CSVLDRTSPGELFF
TRBD1 | TRBJ1-2 | TRBV27 | - | 14 | TGTGCCAGCAGCTTAGGGGGCCCGGGCTATGGCTACACCTTC | CASSLGGPGYGYTF
- | TRBJ1-1 | TRBV7-9 | few | 14 | TGTGCCAGCAGCTTCGGGGGGGGCACCAATGAAGCTTTCTTT | CASSFGGGTNEAFF
TRBD1 | TRBJ1-2 | TRBV15 | few | 16 | TGTGCCACCAGCAGAGATTCTGGACAGGGATACTATGGCTACACCTTC | CATSRDSGQGYYGYTF
- | TRBJ1-1 | TRBV6-6 | - | 16 | TGTGCCAGCAGTTACGTCCGGAGTCGGGGGAACACTGAAGCTTTCTTT | CASSYVRSRGNTEAFF
- | TRBJ1-5 | TRBV6-1 | once | 15 | TGTGCCAGCAATTTGGGGGCCCGAGGCAATCAGCCCCAGCATTTT | CASNLGARGNQPQHF
- | TRBJ2-1 | TRBV6-6 | - | 16 | TGTGCCAGCAGAACGACGACAAGCAGCTCCTACAATGAGCAGTTCTTC | CASRTTTSSSYNEQFF
TRBD1 | TRBJ1-6 | TRBV7-8 | - | 15 | TGTGCCAGCAGTCTAGGGGACAGTGTCACTTCGCCCCTCCACTTT | CASSLGDSVTSPLHF
TRBD1 | TRBJ2-7 | TRBV28 | - | 17 | TGTGCCAGCAGTCCATCCGCTGGGACAGGGGGCATATACGAGCAGTACTTC | CASSPSAGTGGIYEQYF
TRBD1 | TRBJ1-6 | TRBV18 | - | 16 | TGTGCCAGCTCAGCCCGACAGGGGGCGAAGAATTCACCCCTCCACTTT | CASSARQGAKNSPLHF
- | TRBJ2-7 | TRBV27 | few | 15 | TGTGCCAGCAGTTTTAATAGCGACCCCTCCTACGAGCAGTACTTC | CASSFNSDPSYEQYF
TRBD2 | TRBJ2-2 | TRBV11-2 | few | 16 | TGTGCCAGCAGCCTACTAGCGGGAGACTACACCGGGGAGCTGTTTTTT | CASSLLAGDYTGELFF
- | TRBJ1-2 | TRBV14 | - | 13 | TGTGCCAGCAGCCAAGACACAAGCTATGGCTACACCTTC | CASSQDTSYGYTF
- | TRBJ1-2 | TRBV28 | - | 13 | TGTGCCAGCAGTTCTCTGGGGGCCTATGGCTACACCTTC | CASSSLGAYGYTF
- | TRBJ2-3 | TRBV2 | - | 17 | TGTGCCAGCAGTACTTACGGAGGGCGACAGTTCACAGATACGCAGTATTTT | CASSTYGGRQFTDTQYF
- | TRBJ2-6 | TRBV15 | - | 15 | TGTGCCACCAGCAGAGATCTCTCTGGGGCCAACGTCCTGACTTTC | CATSRDLSGANVLTF